Listed here is a single T cell receptor (beta chain). Antigen specificity is unknown. This specimen belongs to a study of OX40 agonist ivuxolimab in advanced cancers. Study background: People in dose escalation had one of these cancers: hepatocellular carcinoma, melanoma, renal cell or head and neck cancer. Study conclusions and caveats: With doses of 0.1 to 3.0 mg/kg, CD4+ and CD8+ blood T cells had undergone clonal expansion by week 6. Among the least clonally expanded were partial responders at 0.1-3.0 mg/kg.

This CDR3 region has 18 residues. The V gene lost 3 bases and the J gene lost 1 base, with 21 bases spanning the gap. Germline CDR1 and CDR2: SGDLS and YYNGEE. Data came from immunoSEQ multiplex PCR; TCRdb stores just in-frame clones and leaves some out. The sample lists tens of thousands of clones, 91% seen once, with roughly 15% in the top ten. V gene TRBV9 combines with J gene TRBJ2-3; D unresolved. The clonotype was recovered from an adult with an advanced solid tumor such as melanoma, head and neck, liver or kidney cancer. This material consisted of CD4+ or CD8+ T cells sorted from blood, taken in a trial of the OX40 agonist ivuxolimab. CDR3 protein: CASSAPLNSNDRTDTQYF. Written as DNA, the CDR3 is TGTGCCAGCAGCGCACCCCTCAATAGCAACGACCGCACAGATACGCAGTATTTT.